The 24 T cell receptor beta chains in this list originate from one sample, sequenced in a study of post-analysis software for immune sequencing data. Unique molecular identifiers were built into the TCR beta cDNA libraries. From the PCR reads, TCRdb called clonotypes with MiXCR, one entry per CDR3 protein. The sample has fewer than 600,000 distinct CDR3 sequences; around 40% are singletons. Their recognized antigens are unknown. General study findings and limits: Patients used a few TRBV segments, including TRBV5-6, TRBV5-1 and TRBV20-1, more often than controls.

The sequenced sample consisted of blood. The receptors were gathered from a girl aged 5-17 years with multiple sclerosis.

This chain links TRBV11-2 with TRBJ1-2; D remains unclear. The CDR3 runs to 14 residues. The V gene's germline CDR1 is SGHAT and CDR2 FQNNGV. Trimming took 0 bases from V and 8 from J, leaving 13 bases between them. The CDR3 region is CASSLDMEAPGYTF. The DNA of the CDR3 is TGTGCCAGCAGCTTAGATATGGAGGCGCCCGGCTACACCTTC. Full variable domain (remainder filled in from reference TRBV11-2 and TRBJ1-2): EAGVAQSPRYKIIEKRQSVAFWCNPISGHATLYWYQQILGQGPKLLIQFQNNGVVDDSQLPKDRFSAERLKGVDSTLKIQPAKLEDSAVYLCASSLDMEAPGYTFGSGTRLTVV.

The chain carries TRBV10-1 and TRBJ2-1, with a weak D call TRBD2 (6 bases). CDR1 is WNHNN, CDR2 SYGVQD, per germline (reference sequence). The V end was cut by 4 bases, the J end by 5 bases, with 15 bases between. This CDR3 region has 15 residues. The CDR3 loop reads CASSAPMAGHNEQFF. CDR3 in DNA: TGCGCCAGCAGTGCCCCTATGGCGGGGCACAATGAGCAGTTCTTC.

This clonotype was seen a handful of times. The chain employs TRBV20-1 and TRBJ2-5, with D hard to call. CDR1 is DFQATT, CDR2 SNEGSKA, per germline (reference sequence). This CDR3 region has 13 residues. V was trimmed by 7 bases and J by 5 bases, leaving 17 bases between them. The CDR3 region is CSGALEFSETQYF. CDR3 coding DNA: TGCAGTGGAGCCCTGGAATTTTCGGAGACCCAGTACTTC.

The rearrangement uses TRBV6-5 and TRBJ1-2; 8 nucleotides match TRBD1. The CDR3 consists of 14 residues. V lost 5 bases, J lost 5 bases, and 7 bases stayed unmatched. Germline V lookup: CDR1 MNHEY, CDR2 SVGAGI. The CDR3 loop is CASSPPRGPYGYTF. The CDR3 region has the DNA TGTGCCAGCAGTCCCCCCAGGGGGCCTTATGGCTACACCTTC.

This clonotype was detected only a few times. The gene calls are TRBV29-1 and TRBJ1-1; perhaps TRBD1 as D (5 bases). CDR1 and CDR2 from the germline V gene are SQVTM and ANQGSEA. The CDR3 extends over 14 amino acids. CDR3 nucleotide sequence: TGCAGTGATTACCAAGGGGAGGGTGACACTGAAGCTTTCTTT. Translation gives CSDYQGEGDTEAFF.

The chain carries TRBV6-1 and TRBJ2-1; D could derive from TRBD1 or TRBD2 (7 bases each). Per the germline V gene, CDR1 is MNHNS and CDR2 is SASEGT. The CDR3 extends over 14 amino acids. V was clipped by 8 bases and J by 7 bases, with 18 bases between them. The CDR3 reads CASYRGGAVNEQFF. As DNA, the CDR3 is TGTGCCAGCTACAGGGGAGGGGCGGTAAATGAGCAGTTCTTC.

The chain recombines TRBV9 with TRBJ2-1; D remains ambiguous. This CDR3 region has 15 residues. The germline gives CDR1 SGDLS, CDR2 YYNGEE. V gave up 0 bases and J gave up 7 bases, with 14 bases separating them. The CDR3 reads CASSVEAVVMNEQFF. The CDR3, as DNA: TGTGCCAGCAGCGTAGAGGCGGTAGTCATGAATGAGCAGTTCTTC.

This chain links TRBV4-2 with TRBJ1-2; TRBD1 is a possible D gene (5 bases). Germline V gene sequence: CDR1 LGHNA, CDR2 YNFKEQ. Trimming pared 1 base from V and 6 bases from J, leaving 9 bases between. This CDR3 spans 13 amino acids. Here the CDR3 reads CASSQGGLHGYTF. The CDR3 nucleotides read TGTGCCAGCAGCCAAGGGGGACTGCATGGCTACACCTTC.

This clonotype was seen a single time. This chain joins TRBV6-1 and TRBJ1-1, with TRBD1 as a possible D gene (6 bases). The ends were cut back, 5 bases at V and 7 bases at J, with 11 bases in the middle. The CDR3 contains 12 residues. In germline, CDR1 is MNHNS, CDR2 SASEGT. CDR3 sequence: CASSNTGIEAFF. CDR3 in DNA: TGTGCCAGCAGTAATACAGGGATTGAAGCTTTCTTT.

Here the CDR3 DNA reads TGCGCCAGCAGCCTTGGGACAGGGTCACCTGAGCAGTTCTTC. Encoded protein: CASSLGTGSPEQFF. The chain is built from TRBV4-1 and TRBJ2-1, with 9 bases fitting TRBD1. In germline, CDR1 is MGHRA, CDR2 YSYEKL. The J segment lost 9 bases and the V segment lost 4 bases, leaving 7 bases of the junction unmatched. This CDR3 has 14 residues.

This clonotype was counted a few times. This sequence joins TRBV11-2 and TRBJ2-7; the match to TRBD2 covers 9 bases. The CDR3 totals 13 residues. V shed 6 bases, J shed 5 bases, and the junction held 5 bases outside the gene matches. Germline V gives CDR1 SGHAT, CDR2 FQNNGV. CDR3 bases: TGTGCCAGCAGAAGACTAGCGGACCACGAGCAGTACTTC. Translation: CASRRLADHEQYF.

A note on this clonotype: A read error may explain this, as a much larger clone is one base away. The chain couples TRBV12-3 or TRBV12-4 to TRBJ2-5, with D hard to call. V gave up 4 bases and J gave up 4 bases, with 7 bases separating them. CDR3 length: 12 amino acids. CDR3 in amino acids: CASSSPPETQYF. DNA for the CDR3: TGTGCCAGCAGTTCCCCCCCAGAGACCCAGTACTTC.

J is TRBJ2-1 and V is TRBV4-3; D not certain. CDR1 is LGHNA and CDR2 is YSLEER in the germline V gene. There are 14 residues in the CDR3. V lost 0 bases, J lost 5 bases, and 8 bases lay in between. The DNA of the CDR3 is TGCGCCAGCAGCCAAGAGGGGTACGACAATGAGCAGTTCTTC. Amino acid sequence: CASSQEGYDNEQFF.

The chain recombines TRBV5-4 with TRBJ1-1; D gene ambiguous. V lost 0 bases and J 0 bases, leaving 12 bases between the germline ends. The CDR3 has 16 residues. Germline CDR1 and CDR2: SGHNT and YYREEE (reference sequence). The CDR3 nucleotides read TGTGCCAGCAGCTTGGGCGCCGCAGCCATGAACACTGAAGCTTTCTTT. Amino acids: CASSLGAAAMNTEAFF.

The chain employs TRBV7-8 and TRBJ2-5, with D possibly being TRBD2 (5 bases). V lost 5 bases to trimming and J lost 0 bases, with 7 bases between them. The CDR3 covers 13 residues. Germline assignment: CDR1 SGHVS and CDR2 FQNEAQ. For the CDR3, the DNA is TGTGCCAGCAGCCGCGGGTACCAAGAGACCCAGTACTTC. Translating gives CASSRGYQETQYF.

This chain uses TRBV7-9 with TRBJ2-7; a possible D gene is TRBD1 (6 bases). V was pared by 5 bases and J by 2 bases, with 16 bases between. The length of the CDR3 is 15 residues. The V gene's germline CDR1 is SEHNR and CDR2 FQNEAQ (reference sequence). CDR3 protein: CASSPPAGDTYEQYF. The CDR3, as DNA: TGTGCCAGCAGCCCCCCCGCAGGGGATACCTACGAGCAGTACTTC.

The chain employs TRBV20-1 and TRBJ2-5, with D perhaps assigned TRBD1 or TRBD2 (5 bases each). The length of the CDR3 is 15 residues. Between the trimmed V and J ends, which lost 1 base and 5 bases, there was a span of 17 bases. Germline CDR1 and CDR2: DFQATT and SNEGSKA (reference sequence). The CDR3 bases are TGCAGTGCTAGAGTAAGAGATAAAGGGGAGGAGACCCAGTACTTC. Its protein is CSARVRDKGEETQYF.

The chain recombines TRBV7-2 with TRBJ2-4; possible D gene TRBD1, 6 bases. The J call may not be correct, given that the DNA end is closer to TRBJ2-7. The germline V gene encodes CDR1 SGHTA and CDR2 FQGNSA. The CDR3 is 15 amino acids. CDR3 amino acids: CASSLHYRVGYEQYF. The CDR3 region has the DNA TGTGCCAGCAGCTTACATTACAGGGTTGGCTACGAGCAGTACTTC.

V usage is TRBV6-1 and J usage is TRBJ2-7; D is perhaps TRBD1 (5 bases). Matching the DNA end better, TRBJ2-5 makes the J call doubtful. Germline lookup yields CDR1 MNHNS and CDR2 SASEGT. The CDR3 sequence is 14 residues long. The CDR3 spells CASSDMTRAETQYF. The CDR3 DNA reads as TGTGCCAGCAGTGACATGACCAGGGCAGAGACCCAGTACTTC.

The chain combines TRBV20-1 with TRBJ2-7, with 7 bases lining up with TRBD2. Trimming cost V 1 base and J 5 bases; bases outside gene matches: 8. Germline assignment: CDR1 DFQATT and CDR2 SNEGSKA (reference sequence). This CDR3 is 14 amino acids long. CDR3 in DNA: TGCAGTGCTAGAGGGGGGGGTCCCCTCCACGAGCAGTACTTC. This encodes CSARGGGPLHEQYF.

This clonotype was counted many times. This rearrangement joins TRBV20-1 to TRBJ2-3, with D tentatively TRBD2 (6 bases). This CDR3 has 13 residues. The germline V gene has CDR1 DFQATT and CDR2 SNEGSKA (reference sequence). Trimming pared 3 bases from V and 1 base from J, leaving 8 bases between. The CDR3 DNA reads as TGCAGTGCTAGGTTAGCGGGCACAGATACGCAGTATTTT. Translated, it gives CSARLAGTDTQYF.

The chain uses TRBV5-1 and TRBJ1-4, with TRBD1 matching over 8 bases. Per germline, CDR1 SGHRS and CDR2 YFSETQ. The CDR3 has 14 amino acids. Trimming at V came to 2 bases and at J to 10 bases, leaving 7 bases not matched to a gene. In DNA form, the CDR3 reads TGCGCCAGCAGCTTCGAGACAGGGGACGGAAAACTGTTTTTT. This translates into CASSFETGDGKLFF.

This clonotype was detected only a few times. The J gene is TRBJ2-1, the V gene TRBV27; 9 nucleotides line up with TRBD1. The CDR3 runs to 17 residues. Per germline, CDR1 MNHEY and CDR2 SMNVEV (reference sequence). V trimming: 3 bases; J trimming: 4 bases; junction bases outside the gene matches: 10. CDR3 sequence: CASSFGGPGQGYNEQFF. The CDR3 DNA follows: TGTGCCAGCAGTTTTGGGGGACCGGGACAGGGTTACAATGAGCAGTTCTTC.

The V call is TRBV27, the J call TRBJ2-1; no definite D call. Trimming removed 3 bases at V and 6 bases at J, with 9 bases between. CDR1 is MNHEY, CDR2 SMNVEV, per germline (reference sequence). The CDR3 extends over 13 amino acids. Here the CDR3 DNA reads TGTGCCAGCAGTTTGCGCCGGGTCAATGAGCAGTTCTTC. Protein sequence: CASSLRRVNEQFF.